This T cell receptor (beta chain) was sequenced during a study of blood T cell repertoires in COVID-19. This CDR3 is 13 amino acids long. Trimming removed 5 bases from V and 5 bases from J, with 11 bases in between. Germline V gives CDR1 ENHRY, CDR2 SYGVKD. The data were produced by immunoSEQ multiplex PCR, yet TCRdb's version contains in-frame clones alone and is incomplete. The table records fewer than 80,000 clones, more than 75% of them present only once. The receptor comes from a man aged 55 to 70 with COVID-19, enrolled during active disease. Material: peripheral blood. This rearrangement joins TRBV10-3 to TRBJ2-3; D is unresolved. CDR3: CAISPRGGDTQYF. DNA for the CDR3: TGTGCCATCAGTCCGCGAGGCGGAGATACGCAGTATTTT.